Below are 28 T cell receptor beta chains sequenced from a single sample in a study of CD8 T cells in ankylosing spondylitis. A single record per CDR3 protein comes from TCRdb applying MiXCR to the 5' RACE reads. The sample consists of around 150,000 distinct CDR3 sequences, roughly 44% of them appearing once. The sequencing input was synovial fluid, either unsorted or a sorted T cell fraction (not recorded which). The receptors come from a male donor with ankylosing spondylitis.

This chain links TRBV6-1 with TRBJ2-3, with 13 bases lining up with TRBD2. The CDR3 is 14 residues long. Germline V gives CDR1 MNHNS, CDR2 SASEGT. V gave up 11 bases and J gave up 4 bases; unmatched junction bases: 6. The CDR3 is CAVTSGGAADTQYF. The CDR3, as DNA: TGTGCCGTCACTAGCGGGGGGGCCGCAGATACGCAGTATTTT.

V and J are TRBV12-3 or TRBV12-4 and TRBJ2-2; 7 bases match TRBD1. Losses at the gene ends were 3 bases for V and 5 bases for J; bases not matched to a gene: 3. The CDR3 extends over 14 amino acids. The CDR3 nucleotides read TGTGCCAGCAGTTTCCTGACAGGGACCGGGGAGCTGTTTTTT. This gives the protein CASSFLTGTGELFF.

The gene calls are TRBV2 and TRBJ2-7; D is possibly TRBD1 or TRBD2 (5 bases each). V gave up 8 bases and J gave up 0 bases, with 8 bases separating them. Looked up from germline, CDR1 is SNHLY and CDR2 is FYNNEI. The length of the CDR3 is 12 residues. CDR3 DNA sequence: TGTGCCAGCGCAGGGAGCTCCTACGAGCAGTACTTC. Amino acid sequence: CASAGSSYEQYF.

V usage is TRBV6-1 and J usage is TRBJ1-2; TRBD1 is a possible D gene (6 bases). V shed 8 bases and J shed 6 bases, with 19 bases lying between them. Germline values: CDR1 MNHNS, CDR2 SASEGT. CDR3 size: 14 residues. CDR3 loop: CASDNLQGVDGYTF. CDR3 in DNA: TGTGCCAGCGATAACCTACAGGGCGTCGATGGCTACACCTTC.

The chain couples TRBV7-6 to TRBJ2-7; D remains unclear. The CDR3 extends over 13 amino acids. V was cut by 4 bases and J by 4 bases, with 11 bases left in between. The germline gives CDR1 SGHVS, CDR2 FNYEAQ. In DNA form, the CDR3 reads TGTGCCAGCAGCTCTTGGGGAATTTACGAGCAGTACTTC. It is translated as CASSSWGIYEQYF.

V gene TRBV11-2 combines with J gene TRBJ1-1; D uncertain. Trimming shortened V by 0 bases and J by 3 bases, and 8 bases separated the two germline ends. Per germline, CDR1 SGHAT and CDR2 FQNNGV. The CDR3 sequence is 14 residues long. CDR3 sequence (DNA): TGTGCCAGCAGCTTAGAAGGCTCCCACACTGAAGCTTTCTTT. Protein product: CASSLEGSHTEAFF.

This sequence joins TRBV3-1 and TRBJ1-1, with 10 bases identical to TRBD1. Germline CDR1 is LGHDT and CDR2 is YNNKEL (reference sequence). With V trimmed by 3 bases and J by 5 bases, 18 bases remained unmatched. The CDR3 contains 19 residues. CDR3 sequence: CASSHHLVPGQGTDTEAFF. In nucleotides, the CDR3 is TGTGCCAGCAGCCATCACTTGGTCCCGGGACAGGGGACAGATACTGAAGCTTTCTTT. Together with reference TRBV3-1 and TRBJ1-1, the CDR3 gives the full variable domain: DTAVSQTPKYLVTQMGNDKSIKCEQNLGHDTMYWYKQDSKKFLKIMFSYNNKELIINETVPNRFSPKSPDKAHLNLHINSLELGDSAVYFCASSHHLVPGQGTDTEAFFGQGTRLTVV.

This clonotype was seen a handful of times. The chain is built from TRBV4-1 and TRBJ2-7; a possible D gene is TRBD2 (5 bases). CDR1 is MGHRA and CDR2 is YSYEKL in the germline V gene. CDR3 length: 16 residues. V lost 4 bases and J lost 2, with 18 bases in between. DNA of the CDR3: TGCGCCAGCAGCCTACTGATAGGACTTCCCACCTACGAGCAGTACTTC. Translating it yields CASSLLIGLPTYEQYF.

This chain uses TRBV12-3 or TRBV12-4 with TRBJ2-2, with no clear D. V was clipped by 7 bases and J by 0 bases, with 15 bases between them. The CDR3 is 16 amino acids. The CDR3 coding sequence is TGTGCCAGCACCCCTTTTGTGGCTCCGAACACCGGGGAGCTGTTTTTT. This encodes CASTPFVAPNTGELFF.

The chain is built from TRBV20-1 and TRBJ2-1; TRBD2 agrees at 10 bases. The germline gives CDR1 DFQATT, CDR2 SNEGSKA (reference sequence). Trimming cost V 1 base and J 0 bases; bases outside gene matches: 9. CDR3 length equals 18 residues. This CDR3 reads CSARGGSGRILSYNEQFF. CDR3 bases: TGCAGTGCTAGAGGGGGTAGCGGGAGGATTCTCTCCTACAATGAGCAGTTCTTC.

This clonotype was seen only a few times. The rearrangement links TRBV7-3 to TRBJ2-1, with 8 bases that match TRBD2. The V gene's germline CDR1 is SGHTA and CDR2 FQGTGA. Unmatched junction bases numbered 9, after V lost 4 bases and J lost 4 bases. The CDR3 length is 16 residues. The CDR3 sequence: CASSSQIAGPYNEQFF. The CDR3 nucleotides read TGTGCCAGCAGCTCCCAAATAGCGGGACCATACAATGAGCAGTTCTTC.

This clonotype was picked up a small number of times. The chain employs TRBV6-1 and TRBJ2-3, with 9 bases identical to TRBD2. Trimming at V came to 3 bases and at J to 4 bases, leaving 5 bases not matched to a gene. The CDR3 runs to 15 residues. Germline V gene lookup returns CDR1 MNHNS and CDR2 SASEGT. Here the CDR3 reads CASSDLAGQSDTQYF. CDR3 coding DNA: TGTGCCAGCAGTGATCTAGCGGGGCAATCAGATACGCAGTATTTT.

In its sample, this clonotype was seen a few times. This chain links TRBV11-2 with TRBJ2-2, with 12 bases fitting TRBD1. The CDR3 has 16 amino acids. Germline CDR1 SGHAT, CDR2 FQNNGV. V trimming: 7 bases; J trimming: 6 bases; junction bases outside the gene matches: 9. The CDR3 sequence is CASIPRDRGQSGELFF. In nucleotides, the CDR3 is TGTGCCAGCATCCCCCGGGACAGGGGGCAATCCGGGGAGCTGTTTTTT.

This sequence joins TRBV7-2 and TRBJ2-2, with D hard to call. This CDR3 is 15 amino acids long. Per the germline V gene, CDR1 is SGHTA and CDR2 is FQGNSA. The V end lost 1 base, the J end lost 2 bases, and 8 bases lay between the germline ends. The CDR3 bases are TGTGCCAGCAGCTTAGTTCCCCATAACACCGGGGAGCTGTTTTTT. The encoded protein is CASSLVPHNTGELFF.

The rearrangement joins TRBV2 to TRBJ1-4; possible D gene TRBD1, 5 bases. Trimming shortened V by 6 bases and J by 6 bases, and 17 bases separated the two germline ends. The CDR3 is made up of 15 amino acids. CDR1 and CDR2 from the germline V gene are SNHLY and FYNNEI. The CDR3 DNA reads TGTGCCAGCAGCGTACTCGGCAGGGACCATGAAAAACTGTTTTTT. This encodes CASSVLGRDHEKLFF. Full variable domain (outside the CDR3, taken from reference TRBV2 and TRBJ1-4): EPEVTQTPSHQVTQMGQEVILRCVPISNHLYFYWYRQILGQKVEFLVSFYNNEISEKSEIFDDQFSVERPDGSNFTLKIRSTKLEDSAMYFCASSVLGRDHEKLFFGSGTQLSVL.

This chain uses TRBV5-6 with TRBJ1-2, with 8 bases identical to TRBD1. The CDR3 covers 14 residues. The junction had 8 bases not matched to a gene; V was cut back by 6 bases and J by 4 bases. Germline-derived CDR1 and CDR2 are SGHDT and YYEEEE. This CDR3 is CASTPTGEFYGYTF. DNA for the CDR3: TGTGCCAGCACCCCGACAGGGGAATTCTATGGCTACACCTTC.

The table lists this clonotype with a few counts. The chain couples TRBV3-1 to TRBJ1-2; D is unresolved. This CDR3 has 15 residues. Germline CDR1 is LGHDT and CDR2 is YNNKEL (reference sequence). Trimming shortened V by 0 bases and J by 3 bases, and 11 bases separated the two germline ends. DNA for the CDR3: TGTGCCAGCAGCCAAGATCTGGGAATCGACTATGGCTACACCTTC. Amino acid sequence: CASSQDLGIDYGYTF.

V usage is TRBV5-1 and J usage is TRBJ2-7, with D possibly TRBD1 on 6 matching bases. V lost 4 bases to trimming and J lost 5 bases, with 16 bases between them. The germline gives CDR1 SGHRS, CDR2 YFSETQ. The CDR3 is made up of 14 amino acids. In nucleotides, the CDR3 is TGCGCCAGCAGCCCGGGGCAGGGGATTAACGAGCAGTACTTC. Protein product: CASSPGQGINEQYF.

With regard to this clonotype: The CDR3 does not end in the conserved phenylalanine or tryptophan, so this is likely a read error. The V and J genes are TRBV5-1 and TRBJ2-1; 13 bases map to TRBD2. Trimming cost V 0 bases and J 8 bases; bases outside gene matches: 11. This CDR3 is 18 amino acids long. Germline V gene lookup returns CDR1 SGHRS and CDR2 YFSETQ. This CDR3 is CASSLAPTGTSGEDEQFS. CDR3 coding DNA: TGCGCCAGCAGCTTGGCCCCTACCGGGACTAGCGGGGAGGATGAGCAGTTCTCC.

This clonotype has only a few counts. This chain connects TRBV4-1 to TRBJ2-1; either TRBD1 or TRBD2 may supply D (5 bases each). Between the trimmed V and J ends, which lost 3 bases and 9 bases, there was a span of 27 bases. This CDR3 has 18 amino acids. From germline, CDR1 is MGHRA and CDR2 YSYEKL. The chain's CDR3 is CASSHPGWGGTYPIEQFF. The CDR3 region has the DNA TGCGCCAGCAGCCACCCGGGGTGGGGCGGCACGTACCCAATTGAGCAGTTCTTC.

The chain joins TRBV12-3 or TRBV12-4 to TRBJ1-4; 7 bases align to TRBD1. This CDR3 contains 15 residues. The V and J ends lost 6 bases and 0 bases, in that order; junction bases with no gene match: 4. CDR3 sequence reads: CASSPDRATNEKLFF. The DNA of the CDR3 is TGTGCCAGCAGCCCCGACAGGGCAACTAATGAAAAACTGTTTTTT.

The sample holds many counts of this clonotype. The chain's CDR3 is CASSLFIEKNTEAFF. Here the CDR3 DNA reads TGTGCCAGCAGTTTATTTATAGAAAAGAACACTGAAGCTTTCTTT. This chain connects TRBV28 to TRBJ1-1; no reliable D call. Germline CDR1 MDHEN, CDR2 SYDVKM. V was cut by 1 base and J by 1 base, with 10 bases left in between. CDR3 length equals 15 residues.

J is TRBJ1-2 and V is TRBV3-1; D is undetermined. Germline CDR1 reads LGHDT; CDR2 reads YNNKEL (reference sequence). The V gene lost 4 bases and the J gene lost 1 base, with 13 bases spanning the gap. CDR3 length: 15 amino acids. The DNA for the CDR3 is TGTGCCAGCAGCCCTTTTCGGGGTGGTAACTATGGCTACACCTTC. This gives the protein CASSPFRGGNYGYTF.

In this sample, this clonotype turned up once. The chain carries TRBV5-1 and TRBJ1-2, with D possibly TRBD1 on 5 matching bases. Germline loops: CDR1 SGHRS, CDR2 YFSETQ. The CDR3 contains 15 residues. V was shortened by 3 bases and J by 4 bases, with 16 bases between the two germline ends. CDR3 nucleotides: TGCGCCAGCAGCTACTTAATGACAGAAACCTATGGCTACACCTTC. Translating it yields CASSYLMTETYGYTF.

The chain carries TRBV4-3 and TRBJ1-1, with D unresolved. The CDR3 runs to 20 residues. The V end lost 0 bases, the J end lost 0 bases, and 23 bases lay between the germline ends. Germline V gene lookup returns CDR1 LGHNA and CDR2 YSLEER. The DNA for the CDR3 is TGCGCCAGCAGCCAAGACAACTGGAAAGGCCCAGTCCCCATGAACACTGAAGCTTTCTTT. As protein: CASSQDNWKGPVPMNTEAFF.

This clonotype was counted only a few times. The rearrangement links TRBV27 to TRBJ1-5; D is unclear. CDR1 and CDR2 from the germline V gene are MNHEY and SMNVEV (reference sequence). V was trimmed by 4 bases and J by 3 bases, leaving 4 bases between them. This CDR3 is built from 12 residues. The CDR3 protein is CASSSDNQPQHF. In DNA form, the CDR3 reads TGTGCCAGCAGTTCCGACAATCAGCCCCAGCATTTT.

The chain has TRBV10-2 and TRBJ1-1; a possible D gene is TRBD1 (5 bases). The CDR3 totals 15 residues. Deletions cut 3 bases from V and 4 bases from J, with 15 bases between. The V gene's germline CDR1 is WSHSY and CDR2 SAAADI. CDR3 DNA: TGCGCCAGCAGTGAAGGGGATTGGGGGTTCACTGAAGCTTTCTTT. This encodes CASSEGDWGFTEAFF.

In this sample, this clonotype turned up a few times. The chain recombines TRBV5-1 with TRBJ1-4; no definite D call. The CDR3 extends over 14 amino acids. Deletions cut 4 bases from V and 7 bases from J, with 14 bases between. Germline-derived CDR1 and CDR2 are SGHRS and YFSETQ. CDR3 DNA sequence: TGCGCCAGCAGCCTTACCTGGCCCGCTGAAAAACTGTTTTTT. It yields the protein CASSLTWPAEKLFF.